A selection of T cell receptor beta chains follows, all from one sample in a study of CD8 T cells in ankylosing spondylitis. TCRdb re-derived calls from the 5' RACE reads in MiXCR, one entry per CDR3 protein. The top ten clones hold approximately 7% of a sample with around 540,000 distinct CDR3 sequences, roughly 13% of them seen once. Sample: blood, either unsorted or a sorted T cell fraction (not recorded which). The receptors stem from a male donor with ankylosing spondylitis. The conserved cysteine and the conserved F or W are not part of the CDR3 here. The D gene is left open where the match is weak.

j_gene: TRBJ2-7
d_gene: -
v_gene: TRBV7-8
CDR3aa: ASSLEATGPYEQY

j_gene: TRBJ2-1
d_gene: TRBD1
v_gene: TRBV11-2
CDR3aa: ASAQGAYNEQF

j_gene: TRBJ2-3
d_gene: TRBD1
v_gene: TRBV19
CDR3aa: ASSIGDRGSDTQY

j_gene: TRBJ1-6
d_gene: -
v_gene: TRBV7-9
CDR3aa: ASSIPRGSGNSPLH

j_gene: TRBJ2-5
d_gene: TRBD1
v_gene: TRBV5-6
CDR3aa: ASSWSTGGLETQY

j_gene: TRBJ2-1
d_gene: TRBD1
v_gene: TRBV2
CDR3aa: ARGTERNNEQF

j_gene: TRBJ2-2
d_gene: -
v_gene: TRBV2
CDR3aa: ASSEVARNTGELF

j_gene: TRBJ2-2
d_gene: -
v_gene: TRBV7-6
CDR3aa: ASSSLGGGAGELF

j_gene: TRBJ2-1
d_gene: -
v_gene: TRBV18
CDR3aa: ASSPYSTSYNEQF

j_gene: TRBJ2-7
d_gene: -
v_gene: TRBV12-3/TRBV12-4
CDR3aa: ASSNRQFLSQTYEQY

j_gene: TRBJ1-6
d_gene: -
v_gene: TRBV6-1
CDR3aa: ASSPGQQNSPLH

j_gene: TRBJ2-1
d_gene: -
v_gene: TRBV12-3/TRBV12-4
CDR3aa: ASSPPGAHNEQF

j_gene: TRBJ1-1
d_gene: -
v_gene: TRBV24-1
CDR3aa: ATSDSRQGWTEAF

j_gene: TRBJ1-3
d_gene: -
v_gene: TRBV27
CDR3aa: ASSLNGGADTIY

j_gene: TRBJ1-1
d_gene: -
v_gene: TRBV15
CDR3aa: ATSGTMTEAF

j_gene: TRBJ2-1
d_gene: -
v_gene: TRBV20-1
CDR3aa: SATGKDNEQF

j_gene: TRBJ1-2
d_gene: -
v_gene: TRBV7-9
CDR3aa: ASSLVGGGYT